This is a list of T cell receptor beta chains from one sample in a study of CD8+CD57+ T cells in acquired aplastic anemia. TCRdb processed the reads anew with MiXCR; each CDR3 protein has one entry. This sample carries some 170,000 distinct CDR3 sequences, around 45% of them seen once, and the ten largest clones take approximately 1%. The sample was sorted CD4+, CD8+, or CD8+CD57+ T cells (not recorded which) from PBMCs. These TCRs come from a human donor in good health. Both conserved end residues are part of each CDR3. The D gene is left open where the match is weak. Expanded clones get a size class; other rows say once, few or many, or leave the size out.

abundance: few; j_gene: TRBJ2-6; len: 16; v_gene: TRBV30; d_gene: -; CDR3aa: CAWSPGTYSGANVLTF; CDR3nt: TGTGCCTGGAGCCCAGGAACCTACTCTGGGGCCAACGTCCTGACTTTC
abundance: -; j_gene: TRBJ2-7; len: 15; v_gene: TRBV20-1; d_gene: TRBD2; CDR3aa: CSARPPGLAGYEQYF; CDR3nt: TGCAGTGCTAGACCGCCGGGACTAGCGGGATACGAGCAGTACTTC
abundance: few; j_gene: TRBJ1-2; len: 13; v_gene: TRBV3-1; d_gene: -; CDR3aa: CASGRRLDYGYTF; CDR3nt: TGTGCCAGCGGACGGAGATTGGACTATGGCTACACCTTC
abundance: many; j_gene: TRBJ2-1; len: 14; v_gene: TRBV25-1; d_gene: -; CDR3aa: CASSRQGPYNEQFF; CDR3nt: TGTGCCAGCAGTCGGCAGGGGCCCTACAATGAGCAGTTCTTC
abundance: once; j_gene: TRBJ2-1; len: 12; v_gene: TRBV5-1; d_gene: -; CDR3aa: CASSSTGTEQFF; CDR3nt: TGCGCCAGCAGCTCTACAGGGACTGAGCAGTTCTTC
abundance: -; j_gene: TRBJ1-5; len: 12; v_gene: TRBV7-6; d_gene: -; CDR3aa: CASSLVGEPQHF; CDR3nt: TGTGCCAGCAGCTTAGTCGGGGAGCCCCAGCATTTT
abundance: -; j_gene: TRBJ2-1; len: 13; v_gene: TRBV29-1; d_gene: TRBD2; CDR3aa: CSTGLAGGNEQFF; CDR3nt: TGCAGCACAGGGCTAGCGGGAGGCAATGAGCAGTTCTTC
abundance: -; j_gene: TRBJ2-3; len: 15; v_gene: TRBV11-2; d_gene: TRBD2; CDR3aa: CASSLGGLATDTQYF; CDR3nt: TGTGCCAGCAGCTTAGGCGGACTAGCTACAGATACGCAGTATTTT
abundance: many; j_gene: TRBJ2-1; len: 14; v_gene: TRBV12-5; d_gene: TRBD1; CDR3aa: CASGTGTGGDEQFF; CDR3nt: TGTGCTAGTGGTACCGGGACAGGGGGTGATGAGCAGTTCTTC
abundance: many; j_gene: TRBJ1-5; len: 15; v_gene: TRBV20-1; d_gene: -; CDR3aa: CSGGKGSGVDQPQHF; CDR3nt: TGCAGTGGGGGCAAGGGGTCAGGGGTCGATCAGCCCCAGCATTTT
abundance: many; j_gene: TRBJ1-1; len: 14; v_gene: TRBV11-2; d_gene: TRBD1; CDR3aa: CASSLGQGVTEAFF; CDR3nt: TGTGCCAGCAGCTTAGGGCAGGGGGTCACTGAAGCTTTCTTT
abundance: once; j_gene: TRBJ2-2; len: 15; v_gene: TRBV7-7; d_gene: TRBD2; CDR3aa: CASSLREGNTGELFF; CDR3nt: TGTGCTAGCAGCTTAAGGGAGGGGAACACCGGGGAGCTGTTTTTT
abundance: few; j_gene: TRBJ2-2; len: 17; v_gene: TRBV24-1; d_gene: TRBD1; CDR3aa: CATSLQGPDSKMGELFF; CDR3nt: TGTGCCACCAGCTTACAGGGGCCCGATTCCAAGATGGGGGAGCTGTTTTTT
abundance: -; j_gene: TRBJ2-1; len: 17; v_gene: TRBV20-1; d_gene: -; CDR3aa: CSARDGQGRAPVNEQFF; CDR3nt: TGCAGTGCTAGAGATGGCCAGGGGAGGGCACCAGTCAATGAGCAGTTCTTC
abundance: many; j_gene: TRBJ2-3; len: 15; v_gene: TRBV11-1; d_gene: -; CDR3aa: CASSLGGAQSDTQYF; CDR3nt: TGTGCCAGCAGCTTAGGGGGGGCCCAGTCCGATACGCAGTATTTT